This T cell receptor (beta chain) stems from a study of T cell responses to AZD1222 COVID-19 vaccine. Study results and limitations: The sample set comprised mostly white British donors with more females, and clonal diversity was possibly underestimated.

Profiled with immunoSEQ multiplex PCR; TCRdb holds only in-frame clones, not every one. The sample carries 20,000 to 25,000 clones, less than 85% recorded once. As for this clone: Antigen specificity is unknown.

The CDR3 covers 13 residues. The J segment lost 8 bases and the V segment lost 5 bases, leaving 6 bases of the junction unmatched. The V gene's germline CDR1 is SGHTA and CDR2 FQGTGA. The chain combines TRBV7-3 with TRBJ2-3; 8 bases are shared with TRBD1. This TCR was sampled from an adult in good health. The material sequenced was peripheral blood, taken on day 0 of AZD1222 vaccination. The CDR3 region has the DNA TGTGCCAGCAGCGCGGGACAGGCCCGTACGCAGTATTTT. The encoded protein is CASSAGQARTQYF.